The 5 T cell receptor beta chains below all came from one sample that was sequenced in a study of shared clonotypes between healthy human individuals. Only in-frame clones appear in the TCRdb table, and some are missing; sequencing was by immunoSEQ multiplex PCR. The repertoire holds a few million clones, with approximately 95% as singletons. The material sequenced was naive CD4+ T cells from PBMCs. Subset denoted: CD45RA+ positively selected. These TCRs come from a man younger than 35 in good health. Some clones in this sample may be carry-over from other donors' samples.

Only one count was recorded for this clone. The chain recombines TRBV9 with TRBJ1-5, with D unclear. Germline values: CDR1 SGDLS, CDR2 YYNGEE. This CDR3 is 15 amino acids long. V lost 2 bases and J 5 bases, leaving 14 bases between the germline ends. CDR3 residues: CASSVNPGADQPQHF. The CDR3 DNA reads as TGTGCCAGCAGCGTTAACCCGGGAGCAGATCAGCCCCAGCATTTT.

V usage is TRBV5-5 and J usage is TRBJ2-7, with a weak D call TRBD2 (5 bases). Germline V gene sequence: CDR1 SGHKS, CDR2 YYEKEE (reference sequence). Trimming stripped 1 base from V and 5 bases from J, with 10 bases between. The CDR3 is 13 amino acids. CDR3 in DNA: TGTGCCAGCAGCTTGCCCGGGGTTAACGAGCAGTACTTC. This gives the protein CASSLPGVNEQYF. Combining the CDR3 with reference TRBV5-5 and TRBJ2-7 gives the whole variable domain DAGVTQSPTHLIKTRGQQVTLRCSPISGHKSVSWYQQVLGQGPQFIFQYYEKEERGRGNFPDRFSARQFPNYSSELNVNALLLGDSALYLCASSLPGVNEQYFGPGTRLTVT.

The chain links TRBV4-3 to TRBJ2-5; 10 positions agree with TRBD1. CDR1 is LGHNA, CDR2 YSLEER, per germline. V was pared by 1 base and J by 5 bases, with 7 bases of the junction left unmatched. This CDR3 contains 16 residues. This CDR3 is CASSQGRQGAGETQYF. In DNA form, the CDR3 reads TGCGCCAGCAGCCAAGGAAGACAGGGGGCCGGGGAGACCCAGTACTTC.

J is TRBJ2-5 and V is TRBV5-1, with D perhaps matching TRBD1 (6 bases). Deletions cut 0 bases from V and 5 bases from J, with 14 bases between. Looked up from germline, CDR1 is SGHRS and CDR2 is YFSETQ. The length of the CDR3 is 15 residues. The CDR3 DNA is TGCGCCAGCAGCTTGGGGGACACAAGGAGGGAGACCCAGTACTTC. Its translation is CASSLGDTRRETQYF.

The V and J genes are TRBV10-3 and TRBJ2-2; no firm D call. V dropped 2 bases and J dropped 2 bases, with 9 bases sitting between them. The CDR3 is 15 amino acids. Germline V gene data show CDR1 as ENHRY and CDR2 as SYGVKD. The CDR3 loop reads CAISEVGPNTGELFF. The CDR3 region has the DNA TGTGCCATCAGTGAGGTGGGCCCTAACACCGGGGAGCTGTTTTTT.